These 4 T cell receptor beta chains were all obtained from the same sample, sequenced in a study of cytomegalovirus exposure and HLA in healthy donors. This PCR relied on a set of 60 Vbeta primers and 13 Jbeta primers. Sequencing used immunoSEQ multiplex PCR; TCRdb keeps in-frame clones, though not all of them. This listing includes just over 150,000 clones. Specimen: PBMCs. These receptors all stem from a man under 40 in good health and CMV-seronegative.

CDR3 nucleotides: TGTGCCAGCTCAATCCCCGGTCAGCCCCAGCATTTT. Residues: CASSIPGQPQHF. This sequence joins TRBV18 and TRBJ1-5, with no clear D. V was shortened by 5 bases and J by 6 bases, with 8 bases between the two germline ends. CDR3 size: 12 residues. Germline CDR1 KGHSH, CDR2 LQKENI.

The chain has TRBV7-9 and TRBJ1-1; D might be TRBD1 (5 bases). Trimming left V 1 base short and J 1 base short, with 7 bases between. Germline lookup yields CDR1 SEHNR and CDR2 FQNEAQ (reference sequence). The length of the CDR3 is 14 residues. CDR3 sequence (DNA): TGTGCCAGCAGCTTAGGGGGGGAGAACACTGAAGCTTTCTTT. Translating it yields CASSLGGENTEAFF.

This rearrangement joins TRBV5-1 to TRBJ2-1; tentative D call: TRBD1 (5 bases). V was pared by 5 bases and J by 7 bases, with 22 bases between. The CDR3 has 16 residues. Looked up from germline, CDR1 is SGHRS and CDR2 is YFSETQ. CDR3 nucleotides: TGCGCCAGCAGGGTTACATCCGGACATAGAGAAAATGAGCAGTTCTTC. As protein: CASRVTSGHRENEQFF. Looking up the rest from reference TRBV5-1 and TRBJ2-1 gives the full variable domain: KAGVTQTPRYLIKTRGQQVTLSCSPISGHRSVSWYQQTPGQGLQFLFEYFSETQRNKGNFPGRFSGRQFSNSRSEMNVSTLELGDSALYLCASRVTSGHRENEQFFGPGTRLTVL.

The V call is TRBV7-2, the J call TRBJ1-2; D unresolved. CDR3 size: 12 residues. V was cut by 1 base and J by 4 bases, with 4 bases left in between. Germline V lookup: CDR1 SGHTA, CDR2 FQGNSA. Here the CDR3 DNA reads TGTGCCAGCAGCTTAGACGGCTATGGCTACACCTTC. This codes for CASSLDGYGYTF.